This T cell receptor (beta chain) comes out of a study of cytomegalovirus exposure and HLA in healthy donors. Study-wide background: Earlier, roughly 120 million unique TCR beta sequences were recovered from about 179 million T cells by an analysis.

Overall study findings and caveats: In a later analysis, V- and J-gene trimming of beta chains associated with a DCLRE1C missense variant, replicated independently.

A note on this clone: As yet, its antigen is unknown.

Per germline, CDR1 SGHAT and CDR2 FQNNGV. The CDR3 covers 13 residues. Trimming shortened V by 5 bases and J by 3 bases, and 11 bases separated the two germline ends. Every donor was a healthy person donating bone marrow. With 60 Vbeta and 13 Jbeta primers, the PCR was carried out. Only in-frame clones appear in the TCRdb table, and some are missing; sequencing was by immunoSEQ multiplex PCR. The table has 100,000 to 150,000 clones, about 74% seen once. The sequencing sample was made of PBMCs. The chain links TRBV11-2 to TRBJ2-7; TRBD1 might be the D (6 bases). The receptor comes from a woman aged 45 to 65 in good health and CMV-seropositive. The CDR3 nucleotides read TGTGCCAGCAGCCGGGACAACTACTACGAGCAGTACTTC. It encodes CASSRDNYYEQYF. Combining the CDR3 with reference TRBV11-2 and TRBJ2-7 gives the whole variable domain EAGVAQSPRYKIIEKRQSVAFWCNPISGHATLYWYQQILGQGPKLLIQFQNNGVVDDSQLPKDRFSAERLKGVDSTLKIQPAKLEDSAVYLCASSRDNYYEQYFGPGTRLTVT.